These 30 T cell receptor beta chains were all obtained from the same sample, sequenced in a study of cytomegalovirus exposure and HLA in healthy donors. A multiplex PCR was run with 60 Vbeta primers and 13 Jbeta primers. This table comes from immunoSEQ multiplex PCR, and its TCRdb copy is limited to in-frame clones, with some not included. The data show 150,000 to 200,000 clones, over 60% seen once. Input material: PBMCs. These receptor sequences come from a girl between 5 and 17 years old in good health and CMV-seronegative.

This chain connects TRBV5-1 to TRBJ2-5; 9 nucleotides align to TRBD1. The germline V gene encodes CDR1 SGHRS and CDR2 YFSETQ. Trimming cost V 0 bases and J 1 base; bases outside gene matches: 7. The CDR3 runs 17 residues. The chain's CDR3 is CASSLVDRGLSQETQYF. The CDR3 region has the DNA TGCGCCAGCAGCTTGGTTGACAGGGGGTTAAGCCAAGAGACCCAGTACTTC.

The V call is TRBV7-3, the J call TRBJ2-3, with 10 bases that match TRBD1. The CDR3 covers 17 residues. From germline, CDR1 is SGHTA and CDR2 FQGTGA. Trimming cost V 2 bases and J 7 bases; bases outside gene matches: 12. The CDR3 region is CASSLGPPGTGENTQYF. Here the CDR3 DNA reads TGTGCCAGCAGCTTAGGGCCCCCCGGGACAGGGGAAAATACGCAGTATTTT.

This clone was counted a single time. The CDR3 DNA is TGTGCCAGCAGCCCTAGGCGGGGGAGCTCCTACAATGAGCAGTTCTTC. It translates to CASSPRRGSSYNEQFF. J is TRBJ2-1 and V is TRBV7-9, with 7 bases that match TRBD2. Trimming at V came to 5 bases and at J to 0 bases, leaving 7 bases not matched to a gene. Germline V gene lookup returns CDR1 SEHNR and CDR2 FQNEAQ (reference sequence). The CDR3 totals 16 residues.

This chain links TRBV6-5 with TRBJ1-2; 7 bases match TRBD1. Trimming took 4 bases from V and 0 from J; bases not matched to a gene: 8. The CDR3 is made up of 16 amino acids. Germline V gene sequence: CDR1 MNHEY, CDR2 SVGAGI. The CDR3 spells CASSSGTVMANYGYTF. CDR3 in DNA: TGTGCCAGCAGTTCCGGGACAGTGATGGCTAACTATGGCTACACCTTC.

The V call is TRBV9, the J call TRBJ2-1; 9 bases are a match to TRBD1. In germline, CDR1 is SGDLS, CDR2 YYNGEE. V lost 0 bases to trimming and J lost 9 bases; unmatched junction nucleotides: 7. The CDR3 covers 15 residues. The CDR3 loop is CASSVDRGRWIEQFF. Written as DNA, the CDR3 is TGTGCCAGCAGCGTAGACAGGGGGCGATGGATTGAGCAGTTCTTC.

This chain uses TRBV30 with TRBJ1-5, with D unclear. V lost 1 base and J 5 bases, leaving 12 bases between the germline ends. The germline CDR1 and CDR2 sequences are GTSNPN and SVGIG (reference sequence). The CDR3 spans 14 residues. DNA of the CDR3: TGTGCCTGGAGTGGGACGGGAGGCTATCAGCCCCAGCATTTT. Encoded protein: CAWSGTGGYQPQHF.

This chain's CDR3 is CSVEERTAWGQRNSYEQYF. For the CDR3, the DNA is TGCAGCGTTGAAGAGAGAACCGCCTGGGGACAGCGTAACTCCTACGAGCAGTACTTC. This chain uses TRBV29-1 with TRBJ2-7, with 7 bases aligning to TRBD1. Germline CDR1 and CDR2: SQVTM and ANQGSEA. The junction had 17 bases not matched to a gene; V was cut back by 0 bases and J by 0 bases. The CDR3 contains 19 residues.

The CDR3 region has the DNA TGTGCCAGCAGCCCCCGGGGAGGGGTCACCTACGAGCAGTACTTC. Its protein product is CASSPRGGVTYEQYF. This chain connects TRBV9 to TRBJ2-7; TRBD2 matches at 7 bases. After removal of 4 bases from V and 2 bases from J, the junction contained 9 bases not matched to a gene. Germline V gene lookup returns CDR1 SGDLS and CDR2 YYNGEE. The CDR3 has 15 amino acids.

This clone was picked up a small number of times. This rearrangement joins TRBV19 to TRBJ1-2; 8 bases map to TRBD1. CDR3 length: 17 amino acids. From germline, CDR1 is LNHDA and CDR2 SQIVND (reference sequence). Unmatched junction bases numbered 9, after V lost 2 bases and J lost 1 base. Written as DNA, the CDR3 is TGTGCCAGTAGTATACCTACCGGGACAGGAGATAACTATGGCTACACCTTC. Its protein product is CASSIPTGTGDNYGYTF.

The gene calls are TRBV4-1 and TRBJ2-3; the match to TRBD2 covers 11 bases. CDR1 and CDR2 from the germline V gene are MGHRA and YSYEKL. Trimming took 0 bases from V and 2 from J; bases not matched to a gene: 1. CDR3 length: 16 amino acids. The chain's CDR3 is CASSQELAGATDTQYF. The CDR3 region has the DNA TGCGCCAGCAGCCAAGAACTAGCGGGGGCCACAGATACGCAGTATTTT.

The gene calls are TRBV30 and TRBJ2-7; D is ambiguous. The CDR3 is made up of 13 amino acids. Germline V gene data show CDR1 as GTSNPN and CDR2 as SVGIG (reference sequence). The germline V and J ends were trimmed by 5 bases and 0 bases, with 11 bases remaining between them. CDR3 amino acids: CAWSHPPSYEQYF. As DNA, the CDR3 is TGTGCCTGGTCCCATCCCCCCTCCTACGAGCAGTACTTC.

The chain employs TRBV5-1 and TRBJ1-6; possibly TRBD1 for D (5 bases). Germline-derived CDR1 and CDR2 are SGHRS and YFSETQ. This CDR3 comprises 18 residues. Trimming shortened V by 1 base and J by 7 bases, and 21 bases separated the two germline ends. For the CDR3, the DNA is TGCGCCAGCAGCTTGTATATAAAACCCGGGGACTTAAATTCACCCCTCCACTTT. Translation: CASSLYIKPGDLNSPLHF.

The rearrangement links TRBV10-1 to TRBJ2-1; 9 positions agree with TRBD2. Trimming removed 4 bases from V and 5 bases from J; junction bases left unmatched: 18. In germline, CDR1 is WNHNN, CDR2 SYGVQD (reference sequence). This CDR3 spans 19 amino acids. This CDR3 is CASSVSGGPAYSIHNEQFF. CDR3 DNA sequence: TGCGCCAGCAGTGTAAGCGGGGGGCCCGCATACTCTATCCACAATGAGCAGTTCTTC.

The CDR3 region is CASSFAGGFEDTEAFF. The CDR3 nucleotides read TGTGCCAGCAGCTTCGCAGGGGGCTTTGAGGACACTGAAGCTTTCTTT. The V and J genes are TRBV11-2 and TRBJ1-1; TRBD1 matches at 8 bases. Germline V gives CDR1 SGHAT, CDR2 FQNNGV. J lost 3 bases, V lost 3 bases, and 9 bases had no gene match. This CDR3 comprises 16 residues.

This clone appeared once. The chain employs TRBV13 and TRBJ2-7, with a possible D match to TRBD1 (6 bases). Trimming took off 5 bases at V and 6 bases at J, with 17 bases between the two ends. This CDR3 has 14 residues. Germline-derived CDR1 and CDR2 are PRHDT and FYEKMQ (reference sequence). CDR3 sequence: CASSPPGDWGEQYF. In DNA form, the CDR3 reads TGTGCCAGCAGCCCGCCAGGGGATTGGGGCGAGCAGTACTTC.

The chain is built from TRBV11-2 and TRBJ2-2; D not certain. This CDR3 is 12 amino acids long. The V gene lost 5 bases and the J gene lost 2 bases, with 3 bases spanning the gap. Per the germline V gene, CDR1 is SGHAT and CDR2 is FQNNGV. CDR3 residues: CASSLNTGELFF. The CDR3 DNA is TGTGCCAGCAGCCTAAACACCGGGGAGCTGTTTTTT. Variable domain in full (rest from reference TRBV11-2 and TRBJ2-2): EAGVAQSPRYKIIEKRQSVAFWCNPISGHATLYWYQQILGQGPKLLIQFQNNGVVDDSQLPKDRFSAERLKGVDSTLKIQPAKLEDSAVYLCASSLNTGELFFGEGSRLTVL.

The chain employs TRBV2 and TRBJ1-6; 8 bases map to TRBD1. This CDR3 is built from 15 residues. J was trimmed by 10 bases and V by 6 bases; bases with no gene match: 11. Germline V CDR1 and CDR2: SNHLY, FYNNEI. CDR3 coding DNA: TGTGCCAGCAGGTCAGGGGGCGAAACGAGCTCACCCCTCCACTTT. It specifies CASRSGGETSSPLHF. The full variable domain, its missing parts supplied by reference TRBV2 and TRBJ1-6, is EPEVTQTPSHQVTQMGQEVILRCVPISNHLYFYWYRQILGQKVEFLVSFYNNEISEKSEIFDDQFSVERPDGSNFTLKIRSTKLEDSAMYFCASRSGGETSSPLHFGNGTRLTVT.

V gene TRBV5-1 combines with J gene TRBJ1-1; TRBD1 might be the D (5 bases). V was cut by 0 bases and J by 6 bases, with 9 bases left in between. Germline values: CDR1 SGHRS, CDR2 YFSETQ. CDR3 length equals 13 residues. The CDR3 bases are TGCGCCAGCAGCTTGGGTACAGGCGCTGAAGCTTTCTTT. Its translation is CASSLGTGAEAFF.

V and J are TRBV29-1 and TRBJ1-2; D is ambiguous. The CDR3 consists of 14 residues. CDR1 SQVTM and CDR2 ANQGSEA come from the germline V gene. Trimming pared 3 bases from V and 4 bases from J, leaving 15 bases between. The CDR3 sequence is CSVDSARGSYGYTF. The CDR3 DNA follows: TGCAGCGTTGATTCCGCCCGGGGAAGCTATGGCTACACCTTC.

The chain uses TRBV4-1 and TRBJ2-3, with no clear D. Germline V gene sequence: CDR1 MGHRA, CDR2 YSYEKL. The length of the CDR3 is 12 residues. Trimming pared 5 bases from V and 4 bases from J, leaving 7 bases between. The DNA of the CDR3 is TGCGCCAGCAGCAGAGAAGCAGATACGCAGTATTTT. Its translation is CASSREADTQYF.

The J gene is TRBJ1-6, the V gene TRBV19; D is uncertain. Germline V gives CDR1 LNHDA, CDR2 SQIVND (reference sequence). The CDR3 contains 10 residues. V was shortened by 10 bases and J by 9 bases, with 7 bases between the two germline ends. Here the CDR3 DNA reads TGTGCCACCGGTGGTTCACCCCTCCACTTT. It yields the protein CATGGSPLHF.

The chain joins TRBV27 to TRBJ2-5, with 10 positions matching TRBD1. The CDR3 runs 14 residues. Looked up from germline, CDR1 is MNHEY and CDR2 is SMNVEV (reference sequence). The junction had 6 bases not matched to a gene; V was cut back by 6 bases and J by 5 bases. The CDR3 sequence: CASRPGQGSETQYF. The CDR3 DNA reads TGTGCCAGCAGGCCGGGACAGGGGTCGGAGACCCAGTACTTC.

The rearrangement links TRBV15 to TRBJ2-1; TRBD2 matches at 7 bases. Trimming removed 0 bases from V and 2 bases from J; junction bases left unmatched: 4. Germline V gene lookup returns CDR1 LNHNV and CDR2 YYDKDF (reference sequence). The CDR3 is 16 amino acids. The CDR3 DNA sequence: TGTGCCACCAGCAGAGAAGGAGCGGGGACCTACAATGAGCAGTTCTTC. This sequence encodes CATSREGAGTYNEQFF.

CDR3 amino acids: CASSIHRESSEQYF. DNA for the CDR3: TGTGCCAGCAGTATACACAGGGAGTCGAGCGAGCAGTACTTC. This chain connects TRBV6-5 to TRBJ2-5; a weak D match, TRBD1 (6 bases). The J call may be incorrect, as the DNA end agrees better with TRBJ2-7. This CDR3 contains 14 residues. Germline values: CDR1 MNHEY, CDR2 SVGAGI.

This chain links TRBV6-5 with TRBJ2-7; a possible D gene is TRBD1 (6 bases). The V and J ends lost 0 bases and 7 bases respectively, with 13 bases between them. Germline CDR1 and CDR2: MNHEY and SVGAGI. This CDR3 has 14 amino acids. The CDR3 nucleotides read TGTGCCAGCAGTTACTCACAGGGTGCGTGGGAGCAGTACTTC. Translating gives CASSYSQGAWEQYF.

V gene TRBV18 combines with J gene TRBJ1-1; D gene unclear. The germline V and J ends were trimmed by 0 bases and 0 bases, with 8 bases remaining between them. Germline CDR1 is KGHSH and CDR2 is LQKENI. This CDR3 spans 15 amino acids. The CDR3 loop is CASSPPRNMNTEAFF. The CDR3 DNA follows: TGTGCCAGCTCACCACCGAGGAATATGAACACTGAAGCTTTCTTT.

This chain links TRBV6-1 with TRBJ2-5, with D possibly matching TRBD2 (6 bases). V was clipped by 2 bases and J by 0 bases, with 13 bases between them. Germline V gives CDR1 MNHNS, CDR2 SASEGT. The CDR3 sequence is 16 residues long. The CDR3 coding sequence is TGTGCCAGCAGTGAACAGAGTAGCGGTAACCAAGAGACCCAGTACTTC. Translating it yields CASSEQSSGNQETQYF.

This sequence joins TRBV5-4 and TRBJ2-5, with D unresolved. Germline CDR1 reads SGHNT; CDR2 reads YYREEE (reference sequence). CDR3 length equals 16 residues. V lost 0 bases to trimming and J lost 5 bases, with 17 bases between them. The CDR3 protein is CASSLASSNAGETQYF. The CDR3 DNA follows: TGTGCCAGCAGCTTGGCCTCTAGTAACGCCGGCGAGACCCAGTACTTC.

The chain recombines TRBV5-6 with TRBJ2-5; 7 nucleotides agree with TRBD2. The V segment lost 3 bases and the J segment 0 bases; nucleotides outside the gene matches: 11. Germline-derived CDR1 and CDR2 are SGHDT and YYEEEE. This CDR3 is built from 17 residues. CDR3 coding DNA: TGTGCCAGCAGCTCGGACCTGCGGGGGTCGTACCAAGAGACCCAGTACTTC. Its protein product is CASSSDLRGSYQETQYF.

This clone was observed a handful of times. The chain employs TRBV6-5 and TRBJ2-7, with TRBD1 identical over 10 bases. Germline values: CDR1 MNHEY, CDR2 SVGAGI. Losses at the gene ends were 2 bases for V and 2 bases for J; bases not matched to a gene: 3. The CDR3 runs to 15 residues. CDR3 DNA sequence: TGTGCCAGCAGTTACGGCGGACAGGGGGCCTACGAGCAGTACTTC. It is translated as CASSYGGQGAYEQYF.